A selection of T cell receptor beta chains follows, all from one sample in a study of regulatory and conventional T cells in RAG deficiency. The assay was immunoSEQ multiplex PCR, and TCRdb's table has in-frame clones only and misses some. The sample shows 30,000 to 35,000 clones, about 70% of them seen only once. This sample also belongs to another study, concerning regulatory T cells.

Sequencing was carried out using CD4+ effector T cells sorted from blood. The receptors originated from a human donor in good health. CDR3s include the opening cysteine and the closing phenylalanine or tryptophan. A D gene is named only where the DNA matches it firmly. Size tells how often a clone was seen (once, few, many) or the class of an expanded clone, and some rows leave it out.

TRBV9	NA	TRBD1	TRBJ2-1	TGTGCCAGCAGCGGGGGACAGGGGGCCCGCCTTACCTCCTACAATGAGCAGTTCTTC	CASSGGQGARLTSYNEQFF
TRBV29-1	NA	TRBD2	TRBJ2-3	TGCAGCGCCAGGGTAGCGGGGAGCACAGATACGCAGTATTTT	CSARVAGSTDTQYF
TRBV2	NA	NA	TRBJ2-1	TGTGCCAGCAGGCCGGCGGGATTGTACAATGAGCAGTTCTTC	CASRPAGLYNEQFF
TRBV6-6	NA	NA	TRBJ1-1	TGTGCCAGCAGTTATCGTCAGAACACTGAAGCTTTCTTT	CASSYRQNTEAFF
TRBV5-1	NA	TRBD2	TRBJ2-2	TGCGCCAGCAGCCCCTCACCGGGACTAGCGGGGGCCTTTGTGGGCGGGGAGCTGTTTTTT	CASSPSPGLAGAFVGGELFF
TRBV29-1	NA	NA	TRBJ1-2	TGCAGCGTTGGATCCGGAGGTGGAAGCTACACCTTC	CSVGSGGGSYTF
TRBV18	NA	TRBD1	TRBJ1-6	TGTGCCAGCTCACCGGGACAGGGCACTTCACCCCTCCACTTT	CASSPGQGTSPLHF
TRBV7-9	few	NA	TRBJ1-5	TGTGCCAGCAGCAACGGCCGGGATCAGCCCCAGCATTTT	CASSNGRDQPQHF
TRBV11-2	NA	NA	TRBJ1-5	TGTGCCAGCAGCCAACCAAGCAACTCGAGGGCCATCGGACAGCCCCAGCATTTT	CASSQPSNSRAIGQPQHF
TRBV18	NA	NA	TRBJ1-1	TGTGCCAGCTCACCCCAGTCAGGTATGAACACTGAAGCTTTCTTT	CASSPQSGMNTEAFF
TRBV7-2	once	NA	TRBJ2-6	TGTGCCAGCAGCTTAATCCTCCCCAGGAGCTCTGGGGCCAACGTCCTGACTTTC	CASSLILPRSSGANVLTF
TRBV7-3	NA	TRBD1	TRBJ2-4	TGTGCCAGCAGCTTAGGTGGACAGGGGATGAGTAGAGCCAAAAACATTCAGTACTTC	CASSLGGQGMSRAKNIQYF
TRBV15	NA	NA	TRBJ1-1	TGTGCCACCAGCAGAGACCGCATAGTAACTGAAGCTTTCTTT	CATSRDRIVTEAFF
TRBV7-8	NA	NA	TRBJ2-7	TGTGCCAGCAGGCGGGACGGCACCTACGAGCAGTACTTC	CASRRDGTYEQYF
TRBV5-1	NA	NA	TRBJ2-1	TGCGCCAGCAGCCCTGGCCAAGGGGTCAGCTCCTACAATGAGCAGTTCTTC	CASSPGQGVSSYNEQFF
TRBV29-1	NA	TRBD1	TRBJ1-5	TGCAGCGCCGGGACAGGGGGCGATCAGCCCCAGCATTTT	CSAGTGGDQPQHF
TRBV5-6	NA	TRBD1	TRBJ1-5	TGTGCCAGCAGCATTTTGAGGACAGGGGTGTTCCACAATCAGCCCCAGCATTTT	CASSILRTGVFHNQPQHF
TRBV5-1	NA	TRBD1	TRBJ2-1	TGCGCCAGCAGTTACCAGGGGGCGTACAATGAGCAGTTCTTC	CASSYQGAYNEQFF
TRBV9	NA	TRBD1	TRBJ1-1	TGTGCCAGCAGCGTGGGGGGACAGCCTTTAAACACTGAAGCTTTCTTT	CASSVGGQPLNTEAFF
TRBV12-5	once	NA	TRBJ1-1	TGTGCTAGTGCCTTGACTAAGAACACTGAAGCTTTCTTT	CASALTKNTEAFF
TRBV14	NA	NA	TRBJ2-3	TGTGCCAGCAGCCACAGGAACACAGATACGCAGTATTTT	CASSHRNTDTQYF
TRBV9	NA	NA	TRBJ1-5	TGTGCCAGCAGCGGAGGGGTGGTGGGTCAGCCCCAGCATTTT	CASSGGVVGQPQHF
TRBV28	NA	NA	TRBJ2-7	TGTGCCAGCAGTCCCTACGTGACGAAGGAGCAGTACTTC	CASSPYVTKEQYF
TRBV6-1	NA	NA	TRBJ1-5	TGTGCCAGCAGTGGTATAGGGCTTCAGCCCCAGCATTTT	CASSGIGLQPQHF
TRBV28	few	NA	TRBJ1-2	TGTGCCAGCAGGGTCGCGTGGGAAGTAAACTATGGCTACACCTTC	CASRVAWEVNYGYTF
TRBV7-3	NA	NA	TRBJ2-5	TGTGCCAGCAGCTTCTCAGGGGAGACCCAGTACTTC	CASSFSGETQYF
TRBV4-2	NA	NA	TRBJ1-4	TGTGCCAGCAGCCAACGCACCAGGGCTGCTAATGAAAAACTGTTTTTT	CASSQRTRAANEKLFF
TRBV27	few	NA	TRBJ1-2	TGTGCCAGCAGTTTCCTCTCCTCAGGGTTTGGCTACACCTTC	CASSFLSSGFGYTF
TRBV7-6	NA	NA	TRBJ2-2	TGTGCCAGCATCCGTAATGGGGGAAACACCGGGGAGCTGTTTTTT	CASIRNGGNTGELFF
TRBV5-6	few	NA	TRBJ1-5	TGTGCCAGCAGCCTACGGGGGGGAGATCAGCCCCAGCATTTT	CASSLRGGDQPQHF
TRBV5-4	NA	NA	TRBJ2-5	TGTGCCAGCAGCCTAGGACAGAAAGAGACCCAGTACTTC	CASSLGQKETQYF
TRBV6-5	NA	TRBD1	TRBJ1-1	TGTGCCAGCAGGCGCAGACAGGGCCTGAACACTGAAGCTTTCTTT	CASRRRQGLNTEAFF
TRBV25-1	once	TRBD1	TRBJ1-2	TGTGCCAGCAGAACAGACAGGGTATCTGGCTACACCTTC	CASRTDRVSGYTF
TRBV11-2	NA	NA	TRBJ2-7	TGTGCCAGCAGCTTTAAAAACCCAACCACCTACGAGCAGTACTTC	CASSFKNPTTYEQYF